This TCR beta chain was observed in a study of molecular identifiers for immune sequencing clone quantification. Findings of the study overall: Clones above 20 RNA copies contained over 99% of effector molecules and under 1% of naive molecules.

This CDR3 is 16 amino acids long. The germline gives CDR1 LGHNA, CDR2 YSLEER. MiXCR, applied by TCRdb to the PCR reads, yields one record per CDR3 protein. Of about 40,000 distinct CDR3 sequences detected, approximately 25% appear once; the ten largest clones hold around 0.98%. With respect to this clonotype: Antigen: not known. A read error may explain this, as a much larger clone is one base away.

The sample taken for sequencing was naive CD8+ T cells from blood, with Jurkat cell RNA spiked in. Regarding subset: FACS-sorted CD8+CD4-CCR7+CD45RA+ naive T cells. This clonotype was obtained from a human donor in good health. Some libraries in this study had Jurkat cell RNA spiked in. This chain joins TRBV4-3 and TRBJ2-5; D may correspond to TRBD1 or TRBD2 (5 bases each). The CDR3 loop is CASSQDRWGYQETQHF. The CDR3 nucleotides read TGCGCCAGCAGCCAAGATCGTTGGGGGTACCAAGAGACCCAGCACTTC.